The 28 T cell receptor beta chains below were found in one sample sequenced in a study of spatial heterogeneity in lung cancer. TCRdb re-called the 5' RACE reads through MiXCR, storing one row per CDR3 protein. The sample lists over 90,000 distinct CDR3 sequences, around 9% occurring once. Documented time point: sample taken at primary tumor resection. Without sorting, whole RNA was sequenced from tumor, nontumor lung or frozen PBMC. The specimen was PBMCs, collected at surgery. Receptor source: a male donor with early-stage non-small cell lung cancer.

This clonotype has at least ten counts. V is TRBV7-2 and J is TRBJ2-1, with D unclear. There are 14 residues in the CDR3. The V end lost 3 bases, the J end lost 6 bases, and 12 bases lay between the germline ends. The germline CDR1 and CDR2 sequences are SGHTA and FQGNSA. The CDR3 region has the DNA TGTGCCAGCAGCTTTCACCCCGTCGGCAATGAGCAGTTCTTC. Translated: CASSFHPVGNEQFF.

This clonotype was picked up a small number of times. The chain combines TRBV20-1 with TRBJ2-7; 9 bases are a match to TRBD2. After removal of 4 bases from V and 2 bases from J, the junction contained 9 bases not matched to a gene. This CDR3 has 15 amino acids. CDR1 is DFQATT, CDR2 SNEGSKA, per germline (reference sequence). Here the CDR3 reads CSATRLAELAYEQYF. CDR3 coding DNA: TGCAGTGCTACCCGACTAGCGGAGCTGGCCTACGAGCAGTACTTC.

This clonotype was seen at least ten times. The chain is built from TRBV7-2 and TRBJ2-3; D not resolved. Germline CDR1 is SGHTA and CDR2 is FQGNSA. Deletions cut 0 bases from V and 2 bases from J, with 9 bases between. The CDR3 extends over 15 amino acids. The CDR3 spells CASSLAATSTDTQYF. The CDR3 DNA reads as TGTGCCAGCAGCTTAGCGGCTACTTCCACAGATACGCAGTATTTT.

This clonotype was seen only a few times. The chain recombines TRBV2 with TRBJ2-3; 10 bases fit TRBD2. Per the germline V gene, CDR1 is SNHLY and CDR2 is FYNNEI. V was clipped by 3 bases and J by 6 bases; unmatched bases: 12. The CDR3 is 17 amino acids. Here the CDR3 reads CASSEGAVAGGPDTQYF. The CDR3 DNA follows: TGTGCCAGCAGTGAGGGAGCGGTAGCGGGGGGCCCGGATACGCAGTATTTT.

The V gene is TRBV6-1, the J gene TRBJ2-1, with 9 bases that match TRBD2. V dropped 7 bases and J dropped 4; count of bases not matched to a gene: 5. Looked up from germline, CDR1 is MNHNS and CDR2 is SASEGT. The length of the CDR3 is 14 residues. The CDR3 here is CASNQRGVYNEQFF. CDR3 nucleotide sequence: TGTGCCAGCAACCAGCGGGGGGTTTACAATGAGCAGTTCTTC.

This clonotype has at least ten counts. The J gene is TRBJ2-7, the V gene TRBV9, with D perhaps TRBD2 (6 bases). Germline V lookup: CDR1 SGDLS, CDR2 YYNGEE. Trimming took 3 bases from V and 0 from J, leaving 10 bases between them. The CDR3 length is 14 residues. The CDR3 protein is CASSGSGSSYEQYF. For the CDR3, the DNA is TGTGCCAGCAGCGGGAGCGGGTCCTCCTACGAGCAGTACTTC.

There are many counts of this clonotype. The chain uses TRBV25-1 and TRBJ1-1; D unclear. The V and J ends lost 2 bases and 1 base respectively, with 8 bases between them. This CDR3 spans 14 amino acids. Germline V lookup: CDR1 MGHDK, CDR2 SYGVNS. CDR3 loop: CASSEMGRNTEAFF. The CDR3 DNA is TGTGCCAGCAGTGAAATGGGCAGGAACACTGAAGCTTTCTTT.

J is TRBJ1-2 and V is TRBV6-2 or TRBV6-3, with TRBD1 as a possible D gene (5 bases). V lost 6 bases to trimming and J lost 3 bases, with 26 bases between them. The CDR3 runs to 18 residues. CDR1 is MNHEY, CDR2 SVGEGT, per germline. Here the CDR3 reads CASSRRIQELMGDYGYTF. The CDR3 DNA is TGTGCCAGCAGCCGTCGAATTCAGGAGTTGATGGGGGACTATGGCTACACCTTC.

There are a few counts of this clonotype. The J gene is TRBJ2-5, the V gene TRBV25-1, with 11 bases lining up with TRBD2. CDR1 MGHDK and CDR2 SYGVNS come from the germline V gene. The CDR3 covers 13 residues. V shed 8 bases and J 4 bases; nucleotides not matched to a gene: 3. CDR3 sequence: CASVGLAGETQYF. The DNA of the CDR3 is TGTGCCAGCGTCGGACTAGCGGGAGAGACCCAGTACTTC.

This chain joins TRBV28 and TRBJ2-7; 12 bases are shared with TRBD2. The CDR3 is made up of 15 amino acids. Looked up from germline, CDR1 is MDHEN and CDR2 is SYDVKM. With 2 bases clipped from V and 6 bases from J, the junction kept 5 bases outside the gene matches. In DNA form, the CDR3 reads TGTGCCAGCAGTTTAATGACTAGCGGGAGAATCGAGCAGTACTTC. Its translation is CASSLMTSGRIEQYF.

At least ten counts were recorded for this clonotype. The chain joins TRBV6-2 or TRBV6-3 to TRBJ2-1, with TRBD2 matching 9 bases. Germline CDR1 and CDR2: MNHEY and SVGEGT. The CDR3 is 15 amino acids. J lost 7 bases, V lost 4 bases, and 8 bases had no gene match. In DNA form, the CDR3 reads TGTGCCAGCAGTTCTCATGGCGGGAGGGTAAATGAGCAGTTCTTC. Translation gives CASSSHGGRVNEQFF.

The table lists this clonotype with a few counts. The CDR3: CASSVMGGGNQPQHF. The CDR3 DNA follows: TGTGCCAGTAGCGTAATGGGGGGCGGCAATCAGCCCCAGCATTTT. The chain employs TRBV19 and TRBJ1-5; possible D gene TRBD1, 6 bases. From germline, CDR1 is LNHDA and CDR2 SQIVND (reference sequence). The CDR3 extends over 15 amino acids. Trimming took 6 bases from V and 2 from J, leaving 14 bases between them. The whole variable domain, filled in from reference TRBV19 and TRBJ1-5, reads DGGITQSPKYLFRKEGQNVTLSCEQNLNHDAMYWYRQDPGQGLRLIYYSQIVNDFQKGDIAEGYSVSREKKESFPLTVTSAQKNPTAFYLCASSVMGGGNQPQHFGDGTRLSIL.

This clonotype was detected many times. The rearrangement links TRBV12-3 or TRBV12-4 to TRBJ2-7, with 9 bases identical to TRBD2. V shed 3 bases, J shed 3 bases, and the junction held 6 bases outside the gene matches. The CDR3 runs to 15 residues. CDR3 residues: CASSFSGSGSYEQYF. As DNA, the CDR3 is TGTGCCAGCAGTTTCTCCGGTAGCGGGAGCTACGAGCAGTACTTC.

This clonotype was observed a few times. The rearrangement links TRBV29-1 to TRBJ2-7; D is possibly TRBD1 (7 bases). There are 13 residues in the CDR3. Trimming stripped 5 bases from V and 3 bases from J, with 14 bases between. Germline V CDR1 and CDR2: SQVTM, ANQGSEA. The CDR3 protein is CSVWPGGIYEQYF. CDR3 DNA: TGCAGCGTTTGGCCAGGGGGGATCTACGAGCAGTACTTC.

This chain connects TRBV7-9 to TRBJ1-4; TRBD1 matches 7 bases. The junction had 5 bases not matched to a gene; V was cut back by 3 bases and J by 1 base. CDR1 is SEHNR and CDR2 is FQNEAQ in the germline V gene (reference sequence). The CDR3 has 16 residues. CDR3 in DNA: TGTGCCAGCAGCTTGGAGGGGGCAAGAACTAATGAAAAACTGTTTTTT. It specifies CASSLEGARTNEKLFF.

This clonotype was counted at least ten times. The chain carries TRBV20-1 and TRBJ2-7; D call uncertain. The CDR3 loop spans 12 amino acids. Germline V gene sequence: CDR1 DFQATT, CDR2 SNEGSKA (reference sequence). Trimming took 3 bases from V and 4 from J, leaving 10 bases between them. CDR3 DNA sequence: TGCAGTGCTAGTAGGGCAGGTTACGAGCAGTACTTC. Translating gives CSASRAGYEQYF.

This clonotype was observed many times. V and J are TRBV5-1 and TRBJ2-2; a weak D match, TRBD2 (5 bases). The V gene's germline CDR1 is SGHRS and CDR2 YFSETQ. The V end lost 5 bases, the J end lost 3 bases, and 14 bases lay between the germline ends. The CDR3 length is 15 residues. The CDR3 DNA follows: TGCGCCAGCAGTCCTCCAGCGGCCTACACCGGGGAGCTGTTTTTT. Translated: CASSPPAAYTGELFF.

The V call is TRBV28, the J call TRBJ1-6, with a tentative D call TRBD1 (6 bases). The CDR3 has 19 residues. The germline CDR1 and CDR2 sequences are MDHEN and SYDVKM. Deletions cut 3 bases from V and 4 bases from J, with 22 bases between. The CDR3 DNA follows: TGTGCCAGCAGTTTGCGGTCTTCGTCCGGGACACCTTATAATTCACCCCTCCACTTT. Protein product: CASSLRSSSGTPYNSPLHF. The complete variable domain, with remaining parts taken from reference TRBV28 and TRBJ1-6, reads DVKVTQSSRYLVKRTGEKVFLECVQDMDHENMFWYRQDPGLGLRLIYFSYDVKMKEKGDIPEGYSVSREKKERFSLILESASTNQTSMYLCASSLRSSSGTPYNSPLHFGNGTRLTVT.

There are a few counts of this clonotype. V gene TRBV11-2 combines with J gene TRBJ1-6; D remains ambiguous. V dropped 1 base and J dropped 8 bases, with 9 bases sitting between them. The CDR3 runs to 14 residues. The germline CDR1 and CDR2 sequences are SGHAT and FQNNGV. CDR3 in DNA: TGTGCCAGCAGCTTAGGGACGGCATATTCACCCCTCCACTTT. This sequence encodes CASSLGTAYSPLHF.

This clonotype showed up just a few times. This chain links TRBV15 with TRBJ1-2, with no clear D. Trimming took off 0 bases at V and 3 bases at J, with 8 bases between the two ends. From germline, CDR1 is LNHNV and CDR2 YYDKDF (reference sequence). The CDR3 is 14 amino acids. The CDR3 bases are TGTGCCACCAGCAGAGATTGGGTGGACTATGGCTACACCTTC. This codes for CATSRDWVDYGYTF. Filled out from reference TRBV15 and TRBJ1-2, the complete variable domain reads DAMVIQNPRYQVTQFGKPVTLSCSQTLNHNVMYWYQQKSSQAPKLLFHYYDKDFNNEADTPDNFQSRRPNTSFCFLDIRSPGLGDTAMYLCATSRDWVDYGYTFGSGTRLTVV.

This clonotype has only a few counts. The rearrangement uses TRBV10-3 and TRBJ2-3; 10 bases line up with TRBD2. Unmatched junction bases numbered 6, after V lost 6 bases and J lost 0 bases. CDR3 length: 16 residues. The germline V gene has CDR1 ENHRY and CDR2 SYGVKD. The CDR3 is CAIRSSGGPSTDTQYF. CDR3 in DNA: TGTGCCATCAGATCTAGCGGGGGACCTAGCACAGATACGCAGTATTTT.

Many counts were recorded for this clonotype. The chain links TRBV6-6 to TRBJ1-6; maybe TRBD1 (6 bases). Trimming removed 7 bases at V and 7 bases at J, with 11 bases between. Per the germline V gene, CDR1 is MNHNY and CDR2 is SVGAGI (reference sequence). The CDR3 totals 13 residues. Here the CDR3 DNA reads TGTGCCAGCAATCCCACAGGGAATTCACCCCTCCACTTT. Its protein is CASNPTGNSPLHF.

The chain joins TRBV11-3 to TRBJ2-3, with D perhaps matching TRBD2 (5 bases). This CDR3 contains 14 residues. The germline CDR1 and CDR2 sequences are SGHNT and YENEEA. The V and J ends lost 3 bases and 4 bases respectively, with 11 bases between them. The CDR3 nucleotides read TGTGCCAGCAGCTTGGGTGGGAGTGCAGATACGCAGTATTTT. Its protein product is CASSLGGSADTQYF.

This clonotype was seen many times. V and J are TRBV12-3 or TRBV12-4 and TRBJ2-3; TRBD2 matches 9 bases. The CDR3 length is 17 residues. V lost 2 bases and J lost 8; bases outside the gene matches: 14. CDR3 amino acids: CASSLMASGVVGGTQYF. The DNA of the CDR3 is TGTGCCAGCAGTTTAATGGCTAGCGGGGTAGTGGGAGGTACGCAGTATTTT.

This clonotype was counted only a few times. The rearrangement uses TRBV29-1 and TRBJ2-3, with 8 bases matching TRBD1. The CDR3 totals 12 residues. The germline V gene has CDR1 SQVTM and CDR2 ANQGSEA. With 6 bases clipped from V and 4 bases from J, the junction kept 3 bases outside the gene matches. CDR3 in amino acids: CSVGRGPDTQYF. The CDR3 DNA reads TGCAGCGTCGGCAGGGGGCCAGATACGCAGTATTTT.

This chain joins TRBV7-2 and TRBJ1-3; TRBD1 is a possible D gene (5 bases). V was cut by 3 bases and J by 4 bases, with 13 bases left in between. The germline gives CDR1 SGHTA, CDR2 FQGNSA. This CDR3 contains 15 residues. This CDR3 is CASSFTPGTGNTIYF. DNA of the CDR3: TGTGCCAGCAGCTTCACCCCTGGGACGGGAAACACCATATATTTT.

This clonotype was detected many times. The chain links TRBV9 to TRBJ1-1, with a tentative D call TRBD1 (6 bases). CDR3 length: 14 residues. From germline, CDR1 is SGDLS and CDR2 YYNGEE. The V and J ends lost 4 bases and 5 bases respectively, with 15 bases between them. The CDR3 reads CASSPNREGTEAFF. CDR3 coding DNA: TGTGCCAGCAGCCCAAACAGGGAGGGGACTGAAGCTTTCTTT.

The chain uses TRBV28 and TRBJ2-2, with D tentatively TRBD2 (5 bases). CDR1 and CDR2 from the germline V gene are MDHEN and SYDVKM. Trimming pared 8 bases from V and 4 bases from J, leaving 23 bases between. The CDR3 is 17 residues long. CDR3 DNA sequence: TGTGCCAGCGGGAGACCTACAGTCTCCCTGGGCACCGGGGAGCTGTTTTTT. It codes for CASGRPTVSLGTGELFF.